Each of the 4 T cell receptor beta chains below was sequenced from the same sample in a study of cytomegalovirus exposure and HLA in healthy donors. The data were produced by immunoSEQ multiplex PCR, yet TCRdb's version contains in-frame clones alone and is incomplete. The table shows some 170,000 clones, with 86% occurring only once. The sequenced sample was PBMCs. All receptors come from a woman younger than 45 in good health and CMV-seronegative.

The DNA for the CDR3 is TGTGCCAGCAGTCGGGACAGGAGCTATGGCTACACCTTC. Protein: CASSRDRSYGYTF. The V call is TRBV28, the J call TRBJ1-2, with TRBD1 identical over 8 bases. Germline CDR1 reads MDHEN; CDR2 reads SYDVKM. The CDR3 loop spans 13 amino acids. J was trimmed by 4 bases and V by 5 bases; bases with no gene match: 3.

In its sample, this clone was seen once. The chain combines TRBV10-3 with TRBJ2-1; 7 positions agree with TRBD2. CDR3 length equals 15 residues. Unmatched junction bases numbered 8, after V lost 4 bases and J lost 5 bases. CDR1 and CDR2 (germline): ENHRY, SYGVKD. The DNA of the CDR3 is TGTGCCATCAGTGTGACCGGGACTATCGACAATGAGCAGTTCTTC. This encodes CAISVTGTIDNEQFF.

The V gene is TRBV13, the J gene TRBJ2-1, with D unresolved. With 5 bases removed from V and 10 bases from J, the gap between germline ends came to 9 bases. CDR3 length equals 11 residues. Germline V gives CDR1 PRHDT, CDR2 FYEKMQ (reference sequence). CDR3: CASSAPKEQFF. Here the CDR3 DNA reads TGTGCCAGCAGCGCCCCCAAAGAGCAGTTCTTC.

This chain uses TRBV5-5 with TRBJ2-1; D is undetermined. The CDR3 contains 15 residues. CDR1 and CDR2 from the germline V gene are SGHKS and YYEKEE (reference sequence). V was cut by 0 bases and J by 0 bases, with 7 bases left in between. The CDR3 region is CASSLVGNSYNEQFF. Here the CDR3 DNA reads TGTGCCAGCAGCTTGGTGGGGAACTCCTACAATGAGCAGTTCTTC.